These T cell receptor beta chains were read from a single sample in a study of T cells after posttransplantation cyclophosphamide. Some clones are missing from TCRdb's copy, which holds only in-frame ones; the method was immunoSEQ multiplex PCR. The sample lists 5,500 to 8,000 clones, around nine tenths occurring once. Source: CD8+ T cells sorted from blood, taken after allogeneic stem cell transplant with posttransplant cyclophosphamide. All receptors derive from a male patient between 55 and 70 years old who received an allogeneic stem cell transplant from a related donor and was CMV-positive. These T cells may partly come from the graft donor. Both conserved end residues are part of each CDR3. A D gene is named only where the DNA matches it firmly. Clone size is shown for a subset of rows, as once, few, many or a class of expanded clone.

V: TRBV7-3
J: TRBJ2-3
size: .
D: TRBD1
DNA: TGTGCCAGCAGCTTAGGACAGGGGCTCACCACAGATACGCAGTATTTT
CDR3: CASSLGQGLTTDTQYF

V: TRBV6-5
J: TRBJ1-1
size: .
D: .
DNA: TGTGCCAGCAGTCCCCAGTCTTTTATGAACACTGAAGCTTTCTTT
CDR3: CASSPQSFMNTEAFF

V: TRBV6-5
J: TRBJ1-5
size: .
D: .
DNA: TGTGCCAGGGGAGGGACACCAGGGAGCAATCAGCCCCAGCATTTT
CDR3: CARGGTPGSNQPQHF

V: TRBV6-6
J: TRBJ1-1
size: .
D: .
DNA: TGTGCCAGCAGTTACGCCAGTCTCGAAGCTTTCTTT
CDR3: CASSYASLEAFF

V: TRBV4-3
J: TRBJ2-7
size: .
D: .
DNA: TGCGCCAGCAGTCCGACATACTCTGCCTACGAGCAGTACTTC
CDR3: CASSPTYSAYEQYF

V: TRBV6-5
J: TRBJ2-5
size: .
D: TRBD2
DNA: TGTGCCAGCTCTAGCGGGGGGCGGCAGAAGACCCAGTACTTC
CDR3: CASSSGGRQKTQYF

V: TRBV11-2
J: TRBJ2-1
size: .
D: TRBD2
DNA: TGTGCCAGCAGCTCCTCGGGACTAGCGGGGACTTACAATGAGCAGTTCTTC
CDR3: CASSSSGLAGTYNEQFF

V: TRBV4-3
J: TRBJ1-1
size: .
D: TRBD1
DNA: TGCGCCAGCAGCCCCAGACAGGGGTTGGACACTGAAGCTTTCTTT
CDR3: CASSPRQGLDTEAFF

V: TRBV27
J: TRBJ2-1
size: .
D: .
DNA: TGTGCCAGCAGTGACGACAGTTACAATGAGCAGTTCTTC
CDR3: CASSDDSYNEQFF

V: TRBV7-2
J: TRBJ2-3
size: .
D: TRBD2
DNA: TGTGCCAGCAGCTTAGCGGGCCTAGCGGGGCGCGTGGATACGCAGTATTTT
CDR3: CASSLAGLAGRVDTQYF

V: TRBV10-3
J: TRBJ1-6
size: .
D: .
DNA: TGTGCCATCAGGGGGGAGGCCCCGAGCTCCTATAATTCACCCCTCCACTTT
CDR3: CAIRGEAPSSYNSPLHF

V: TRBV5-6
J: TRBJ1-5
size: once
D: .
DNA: TGTGCCAGCAGCTTGGGAGGAGGGATTCAGCCCCAGCATTTT
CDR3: CASSLGGGIQPQHF

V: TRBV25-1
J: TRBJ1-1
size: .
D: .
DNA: TGTGCCAGCAGTGAATGGGGGGGGAACACTGAAGCTTTCTTT
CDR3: CASSEWGGNTEAFF

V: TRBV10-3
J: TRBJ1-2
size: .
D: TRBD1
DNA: TGTGCCATCAGTGAGCCCACTGCCCCAGGGGGCGCTGGTTATGGCTACACCTTC
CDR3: CAISEPTAPGGAGYGYTF

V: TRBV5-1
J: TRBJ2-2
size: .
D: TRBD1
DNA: TGCGCCAGCAGCGTGGACAGGGTGGGCACCGGGGAGCTGTTTTTT
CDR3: CASSVDRVGTGELFF

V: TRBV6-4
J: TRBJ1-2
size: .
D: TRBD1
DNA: TGTGCCAGCAGTGAGGGACAGGGGTACTATGGCTACACCTTC
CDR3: CASSEGQGYYGYTF

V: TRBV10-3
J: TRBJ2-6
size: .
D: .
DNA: TGTGCCATCAGTGAATGGGACACCTCTGGGGCCAACGTCCTGACTTTC
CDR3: CAISEWDTSGANVLTF

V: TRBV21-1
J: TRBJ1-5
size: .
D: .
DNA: TGTGCCAGCAGCAACGAGGAAGCCTCGGGCAATCAGCCCCAGCATTTT
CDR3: CASSNEEASGNQPQHF

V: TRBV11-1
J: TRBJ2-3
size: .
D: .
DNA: TGTGCCAGCAGCTTAGACGGTCCGTTAGATACGCAGTATTTT
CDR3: CASSLDGPLDTQYF

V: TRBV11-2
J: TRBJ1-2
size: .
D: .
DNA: TGTGCCAGCAGTCAAGGGGGGGTTTACACCTTC
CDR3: CASSQGGVYTF

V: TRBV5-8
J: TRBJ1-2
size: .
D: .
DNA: TGTGCCAGCAGCTATGCGGGGGGCGCTGGAAGTGGCTACACCTTC
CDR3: CASSYAGGAGSGYTF

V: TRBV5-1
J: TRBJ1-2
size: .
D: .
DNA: TGCGCCAGCAGCTTGGTAGGGGATTTGGGCTATGGCTACACCTTC
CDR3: CASSLVGDLGYGYTF

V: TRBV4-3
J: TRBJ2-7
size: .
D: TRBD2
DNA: TGCGCCAGCAGCCAAGATCCGGGGGGGTTCTCCTACGAGCAGTACTTC
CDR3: CASSQDPGGFSYEQYF

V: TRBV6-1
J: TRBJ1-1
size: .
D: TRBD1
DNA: TGTGCCAGCAGCGGGGACAGTTCTTTCTTT
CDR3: CASSGDSSFF

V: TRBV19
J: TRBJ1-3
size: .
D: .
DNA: TGTGCCAGTAGTATTTATCTTTCGACAGACTCTGGAAACACCATATATTTT
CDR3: CASSIYLSTDSGNTIYF

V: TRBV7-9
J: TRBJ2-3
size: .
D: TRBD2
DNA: TGTGCCAGCAGCTCCCTCTTCTTGGGGCGGGGGGGCACAGATACGCAGTATTTT
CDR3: CASSSLFLGRGGTDTQYF

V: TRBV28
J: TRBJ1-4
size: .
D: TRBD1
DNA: TGTGCCAGCAGTTTACCCCAGGGGACAGGTGAAAAACTGTTTTTT
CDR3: CASSLPQGTGEKLFF

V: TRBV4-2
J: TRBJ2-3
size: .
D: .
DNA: TGTGCCAGCAGCCCACCGATGGGGGAGGGCACAGATACGCAGTATTTT
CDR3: CASSPPMGEGTDTQYF

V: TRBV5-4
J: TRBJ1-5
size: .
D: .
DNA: TGTGCCAGCAGCTCAGGACTGGGTGGTCAGCCCCAGCATTTT
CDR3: CASSSGLGGQPQHF

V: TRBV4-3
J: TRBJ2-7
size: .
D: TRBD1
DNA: TGCGCCAGCAGCCAAGATACGGGGACAGGAACCTACGAGCAGTACTTC
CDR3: CASSQDTGTGTYEQYF

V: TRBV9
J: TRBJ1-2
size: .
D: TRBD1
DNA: TGTGCCAGCAGCGTAGGCCGGGACAGGGAATCGGGCTACACCTTC
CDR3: CASSVGRDRESGYTF

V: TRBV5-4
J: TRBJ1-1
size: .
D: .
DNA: TGTGCCAGCAGCCACCAGCGGGGGGAACGCACTGAAGCTTTCTTT
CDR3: CASSHQRGERTEAFF

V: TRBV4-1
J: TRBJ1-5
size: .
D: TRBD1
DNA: TGTGCCAGCAGCCAAGACACAGGGGGACCGAGCCCCCAGCATTTT
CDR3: CASSQDTGGPSPQHF

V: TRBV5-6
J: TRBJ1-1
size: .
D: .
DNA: TGTGCCAGCAGACTGGGGGGGGAATACACTGAAGCTTTCTTT
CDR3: CASRLGGEYTEAFF

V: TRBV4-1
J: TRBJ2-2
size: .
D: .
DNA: TGCGCCAGCAGCCAAGTCCCGGGGAACACCGGGGAGCTGTTTTTT
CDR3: CASSQVPGNTGELFF

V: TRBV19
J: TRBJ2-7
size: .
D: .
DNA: TGTGCCAGTAGAGAAACGGGGGACTTCTCCGAGCAGTACTTC
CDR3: CASRETGDFSEQYF

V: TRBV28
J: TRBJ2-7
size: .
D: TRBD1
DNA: TGTGCCAGCAGGCCCCATACGGGACAGACCTACGAGCAGTACTTC
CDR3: CASRPHTGQTYEQYF

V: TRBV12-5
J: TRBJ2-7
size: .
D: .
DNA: TGTGCTAGTGGTGTGTGGAGGTACGAGCAGTACTTC
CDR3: CASGVWRYEQYF

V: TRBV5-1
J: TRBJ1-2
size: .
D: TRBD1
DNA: TGCGCCAGCAGCTCGAAACAGGGGACTTATGGCTACACCTTC
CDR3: CASSSKQGTYGYTF

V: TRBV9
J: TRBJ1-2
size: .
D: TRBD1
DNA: TGTGCCAGCAGCGCGGGACAGGGGAACTATGGCTACACCTTC
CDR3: CASSAGQGNYGYTF

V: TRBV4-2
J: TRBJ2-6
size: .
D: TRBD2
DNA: TGTGCCAGCAGCCAAGGGGGGGGCTCTGGGGCCAACGTCCTGACTTTC
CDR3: CASSQGGGSGANVLTF

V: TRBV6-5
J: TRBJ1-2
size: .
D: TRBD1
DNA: TGTGCCAGCAGTGCGCCGGGACAGTACTATGGCTACACCTTC
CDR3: CASSAPGQYYGYTF

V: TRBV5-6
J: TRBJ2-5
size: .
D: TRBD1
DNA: TGTGCCAGCAGCACGACAGGGGAAGAGACCCAGTACTTC
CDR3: CASSTTGEETQYF

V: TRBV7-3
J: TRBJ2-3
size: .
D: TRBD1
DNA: TGTGCCAGCAGCCTACAGGGGGTAGGAGCAGATACGCAGTATTTT
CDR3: CASSLQGVGADTQYF

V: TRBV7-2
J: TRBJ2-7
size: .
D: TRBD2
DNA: TGTGCCAGCAGCGACGGACTAGCCGGGGAGCAGTACTTC
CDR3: CASSDGLAGEQYF

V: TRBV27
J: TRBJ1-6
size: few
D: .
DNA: TGTGCCAGCACGGAGGGTTTCGATAATTCCCCCCTCCACTTT
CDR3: CASTEGFDNSPLHF

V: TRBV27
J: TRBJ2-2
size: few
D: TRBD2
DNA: TGTGCCAGCAGCCCAGGGTCTCTAGCGGGGTACACCGGGGAGCTGTTTTTT
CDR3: CASSPGSLAGYTGELFF

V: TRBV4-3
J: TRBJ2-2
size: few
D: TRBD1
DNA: TGCGCCAGCAGCCAGGGGCCAGGGGGCGAGTACGCGAACACCGGGGAGCTGTTTTTT
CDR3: CASSQGPGGEYANTGELFF

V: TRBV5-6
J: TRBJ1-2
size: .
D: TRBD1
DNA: TGTGCCAGCAGCAAGGACGGACAGGGGGCGGTTGGCTACACCTTC
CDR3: CASSKDGQGAVGYTF